This T cell receptor beta chain was identified in a study of blood T cell repertoires in COVID-19. V lost 3 bases, J lost 0 bases, and 10 bases stayed unmatched. The CDR3 has 18 residues. Germline CDR1 SGHNT, CDR2 YENEEA. Generated by immunoSEQ multiplex PCR, the TCRdb table keeps only in-frame clones and is missing some. The sample records roughly 120,000 clones, approximately 84% being singletons. The rearrangement links TRBV11-3 to TRBJ1-3; 8 bases match TRBD1. This clonotype was sampled from a woman aged 40 to 50 with acute or convalescent COVID-19. Sequenced sample: peripheral blood. The CDR3 is CASSFGQGRGNSGNTIYF. The CDR3 DNA sequence: TGTGCCAGCAGCTTCGGACAGGGAAGGGGTAACTCTGGAAACACCATATATTTT.